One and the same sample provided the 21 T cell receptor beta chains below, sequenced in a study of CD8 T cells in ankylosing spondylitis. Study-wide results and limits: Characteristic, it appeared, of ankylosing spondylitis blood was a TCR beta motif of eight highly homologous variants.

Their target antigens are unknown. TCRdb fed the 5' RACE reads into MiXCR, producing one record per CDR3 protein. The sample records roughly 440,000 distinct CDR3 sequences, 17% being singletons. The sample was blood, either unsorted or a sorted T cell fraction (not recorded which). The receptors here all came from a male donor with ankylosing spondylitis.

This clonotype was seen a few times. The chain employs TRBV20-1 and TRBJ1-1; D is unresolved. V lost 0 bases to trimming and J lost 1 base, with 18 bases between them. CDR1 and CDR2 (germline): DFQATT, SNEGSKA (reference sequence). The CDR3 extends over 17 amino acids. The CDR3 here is CSARDRRRGDGNTEAFF. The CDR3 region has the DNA TGCAGTGCTAGAGATCGGAGGCGCGGGGATGGGAACACTGAAGCTTTCTTT.

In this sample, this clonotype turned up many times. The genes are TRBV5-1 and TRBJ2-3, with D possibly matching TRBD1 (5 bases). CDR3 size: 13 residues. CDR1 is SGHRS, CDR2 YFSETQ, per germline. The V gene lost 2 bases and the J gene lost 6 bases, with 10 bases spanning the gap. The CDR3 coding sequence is TGCGCCAGCAGCTTCCAGGGCGCGGATACGCAGTATTTT. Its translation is CASSFQGADTQYF.

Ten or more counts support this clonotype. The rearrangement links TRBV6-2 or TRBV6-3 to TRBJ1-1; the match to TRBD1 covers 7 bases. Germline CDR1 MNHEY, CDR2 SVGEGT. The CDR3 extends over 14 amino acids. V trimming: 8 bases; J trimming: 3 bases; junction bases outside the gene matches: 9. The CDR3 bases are TGTGCCAGCCGTCTAGACAGGGAGGACACTGAAGCTTTCTTT. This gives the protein CASRLDREDTEAFF.

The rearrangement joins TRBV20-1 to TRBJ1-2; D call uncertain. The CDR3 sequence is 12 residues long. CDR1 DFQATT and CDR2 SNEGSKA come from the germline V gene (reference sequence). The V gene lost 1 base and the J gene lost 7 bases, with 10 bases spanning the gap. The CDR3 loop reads CSARVRGSGYTF. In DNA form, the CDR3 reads TGCAGTGCTAGAGTTCGGGGTAGTGGCTACACCTTC.

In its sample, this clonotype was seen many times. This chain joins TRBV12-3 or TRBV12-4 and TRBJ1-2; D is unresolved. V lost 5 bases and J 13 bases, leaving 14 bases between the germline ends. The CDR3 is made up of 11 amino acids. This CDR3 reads CASSLGHSRTF. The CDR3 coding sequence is TGTGCCAGCAGTCTAGGGCACAGCCGCACCTTC.

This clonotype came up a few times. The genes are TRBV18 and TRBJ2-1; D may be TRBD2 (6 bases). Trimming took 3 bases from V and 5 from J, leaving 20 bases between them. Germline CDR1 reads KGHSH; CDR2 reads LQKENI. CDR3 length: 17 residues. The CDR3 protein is CASSPLAGTGPHNEQFF. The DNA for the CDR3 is TGTGCCAGCTCACCCCTTGCCGGGACTGGTCCCCACAATGAGCAGTTCTTC.

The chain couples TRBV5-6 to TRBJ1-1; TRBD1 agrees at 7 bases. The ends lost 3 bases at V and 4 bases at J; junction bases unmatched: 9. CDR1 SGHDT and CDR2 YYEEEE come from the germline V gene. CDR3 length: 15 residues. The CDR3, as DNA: TGTGCCAGCAGCTACAGGGGATTGGTAGCCACTGAAGCTTTCTTT. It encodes CASSYRGLVATEAFF.

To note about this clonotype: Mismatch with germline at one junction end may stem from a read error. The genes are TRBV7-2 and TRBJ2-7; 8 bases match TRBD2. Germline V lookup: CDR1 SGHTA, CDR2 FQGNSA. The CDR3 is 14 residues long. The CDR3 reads CASSVAGLPTEQYF. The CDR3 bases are TGTGCCAGCAGCGTAGCGGGACTCCCTACTGAGCAGTACTTC.

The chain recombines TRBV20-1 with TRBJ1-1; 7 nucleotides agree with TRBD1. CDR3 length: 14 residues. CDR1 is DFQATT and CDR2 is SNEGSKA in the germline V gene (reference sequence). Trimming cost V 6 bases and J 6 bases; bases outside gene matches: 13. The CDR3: CSAQKRTGPAEAFF. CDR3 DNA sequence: TGCAGTGCCCAGAAACGGACAGGTCCGGCTGAAGCTTTCTTT.

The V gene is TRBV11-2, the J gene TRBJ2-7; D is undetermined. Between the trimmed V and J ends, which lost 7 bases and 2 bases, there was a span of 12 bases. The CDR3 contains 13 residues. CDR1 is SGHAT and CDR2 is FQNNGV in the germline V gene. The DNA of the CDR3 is TGTGCCAGCACTACTTTACCCACCTACGAGCAGTACTTC. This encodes CASTTLPTYEQYF. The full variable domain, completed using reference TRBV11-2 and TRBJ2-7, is EAGVAQSPRYKIIEKRQSVAFWCNPISGHATLYWYQQILGQGPKLLIQFQNNGVVDDSQLPKDRFSAERLKGVDSTLKIQPAKLEDSAVYLCASTTLPTYEQYFGPGTRLTVT.

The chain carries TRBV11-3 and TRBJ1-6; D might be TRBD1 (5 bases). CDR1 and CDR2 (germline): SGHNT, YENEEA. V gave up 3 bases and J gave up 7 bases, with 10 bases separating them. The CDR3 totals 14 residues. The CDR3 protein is CASSFRDLNSPLHF. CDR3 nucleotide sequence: TGTGCCAGCAGCTTCCGGGACCTAAATTCACCCCTCCACTTT.

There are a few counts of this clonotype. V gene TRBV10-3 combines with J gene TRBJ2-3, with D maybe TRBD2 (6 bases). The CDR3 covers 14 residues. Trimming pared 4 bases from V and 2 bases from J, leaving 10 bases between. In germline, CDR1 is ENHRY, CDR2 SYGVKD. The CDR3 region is CAISGGTFTDTQYF. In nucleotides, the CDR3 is TGTGCCATCAGTGGGGGGACTTTCACAGATACGCAGTATTTT.

The CDR3 DNA sequence: TGTGCCAGCAGCTCGATGGGGCGTCTCTACAATGAGCAGTTCTTC. Its translation: CASSSMGRLYNEQFF. This rearrangement joins TRBV7-1 to TRBJ2-1; tentative D call: TRBD1 (5 bases). TRBV7-1 belongs to the ORF category, with a function that is uncertain. Trimming took off 3 bases at V and 3 bases at J, with 12 bases between the two ends. The length of the CDR3 is 15 residues.

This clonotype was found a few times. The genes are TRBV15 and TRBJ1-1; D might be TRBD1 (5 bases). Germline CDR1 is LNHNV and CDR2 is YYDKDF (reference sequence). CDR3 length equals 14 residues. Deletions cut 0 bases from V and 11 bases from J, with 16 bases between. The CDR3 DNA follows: TGTGCCACCAGCAGAGATCCCACGAGCAGGGTGGCTTTCTTT. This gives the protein CATSRDPTSRVAFF.

The CDR3 coding sequence is TGTGCCAGCAGTTATCGAAGTCCCCAAGAGACCCAGTACTTC. It codes for CASSYRSPQETQYF. The chain has TRBV7-2 and TRBJ2-5; unclear D gene. V lost 6 bases, J lost 1 base, and 12 bases lay in between. Germline V gene sequence: CDR1 SGHTA, CDR2 FQGNSA. The CDR3 totals 14 residues. Supplemented by reference TRBV7-2 and TRBJ2-5, the full variable domain reads GAGVSQSPSNKVTEKGKDVELRCDPISGHTALYWYRQSLGQGLEFLIYFQGNSAPDKSGLPSDRFSAERTGGSVSTLTIQRTQQEDSAVYLCASSYRSPQETQYFGPGTRLLVL.

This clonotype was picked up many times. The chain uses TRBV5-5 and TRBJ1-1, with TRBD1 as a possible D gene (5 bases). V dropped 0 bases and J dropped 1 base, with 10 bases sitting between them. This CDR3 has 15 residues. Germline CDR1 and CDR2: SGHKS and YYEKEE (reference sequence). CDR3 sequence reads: CASSLATGRNTEAFF. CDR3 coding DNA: TGTGCCAGCAGCTTGGCAACAGGCCGGAACACTGAAGCTTTCTTT. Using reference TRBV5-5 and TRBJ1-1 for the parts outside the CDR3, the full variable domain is DAGVTQSPTHLIKTRGQQVTLRCSPISGHKSVSWYQQVLGQGPQFIFQYYEKEERGRGNFPDRFSARQFPNYSSELNVNALLLGDSALYLCASSLATGRNTEAFFGQGTRLTVV.

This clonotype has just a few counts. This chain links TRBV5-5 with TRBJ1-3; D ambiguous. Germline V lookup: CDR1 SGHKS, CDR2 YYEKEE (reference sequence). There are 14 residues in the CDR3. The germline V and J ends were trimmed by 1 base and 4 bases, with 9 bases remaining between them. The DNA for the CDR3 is TGTGCCAGCAGCTTGCTGACTGTCGGAAACACCATATATTTT. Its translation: CASSLLTVGNTIYF.

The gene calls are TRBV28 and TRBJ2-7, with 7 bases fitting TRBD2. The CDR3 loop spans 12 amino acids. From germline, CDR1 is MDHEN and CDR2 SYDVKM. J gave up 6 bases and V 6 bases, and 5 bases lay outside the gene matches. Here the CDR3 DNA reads TGTGCCAGCAGCCTGACTAGCTCCGAGCAGTACTTC. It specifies CASSLTSSEQYF.

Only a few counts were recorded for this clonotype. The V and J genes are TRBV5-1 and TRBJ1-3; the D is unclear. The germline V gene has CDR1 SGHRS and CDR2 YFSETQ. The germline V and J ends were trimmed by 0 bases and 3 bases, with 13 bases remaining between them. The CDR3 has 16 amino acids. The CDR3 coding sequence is TGCGCCAGCAGCTTGGCCGGGGTAGGCTATGGAAACACCATATATTTT. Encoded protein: CASSLAGVGYGNTIYF.

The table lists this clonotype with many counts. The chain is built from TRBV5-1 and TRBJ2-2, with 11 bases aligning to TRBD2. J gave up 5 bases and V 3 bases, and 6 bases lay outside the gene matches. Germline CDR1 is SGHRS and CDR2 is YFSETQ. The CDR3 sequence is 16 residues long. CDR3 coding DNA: TGCGCCAGCAGCTACTTAGGGACTAGCGGAACCGGGGAGCTGTTTTTT. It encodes CASSYLGTSGTGELFF. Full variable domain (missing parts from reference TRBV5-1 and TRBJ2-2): KAGVTQTPRYLIKTRGQQVTLSCSPISGHRSVSWYQQTPGQGLQFLFEYFSETQRNKGNFPGRFSGRQFSNSRSEMNVSTLELGDSALYLCASSYLGTSGTGELFFGEGSRLTVL.

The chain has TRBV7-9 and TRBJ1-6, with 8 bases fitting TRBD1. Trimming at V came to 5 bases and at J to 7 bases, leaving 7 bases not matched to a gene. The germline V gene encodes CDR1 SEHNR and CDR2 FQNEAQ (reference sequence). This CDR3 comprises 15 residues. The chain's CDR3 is CASSAGQGFNSPLHF. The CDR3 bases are TGTGCCAGCAGCGCCGGACAGGGTTTCAATTCACCCCTCCACTTT.